This TCR beta chain is from a study of spatial heterogeneity in lung cancer. Study in general: Sequences of the beta chain were consistently detected in greater numbers than alpha-chain sequences. The study observed each unique TCR and UMI combination more than ten times on average in raw reads.

The table lists this clonotype with many counts. TCRdb ran MiXCR on the 5' RACE reads and lists one entry per CDR3 protein. The sample lists 50,000 to 65,000 distinct CDR3 sequences, less than 9% occurring once. Time point given: sample taken at primary tumor resection. Unsorted whole RNA samples from tumor, nontumor lung or frozen PBMC were sequenced. Untreated early-stage non-small cell lung cancer patients, around 70 in total, were the donors. The material was PBMCs, obtained at surgery. This TCR was sampled from a female donor with early-stage non-small cell lung cancer.

This chain's CDR3 is CASSFPFDRSHTGELFF. CDR3 DNA: TGTGCCAGCAGTTTCCCCTTCGACAGATCTCACACCGGGGAGCTGTTTTTT. This chain joins TRBV12-3 or TRBV12-4 and TRBJ2-2; tentative D call: TRBD1 (5 bases). V shed 3 bases and J shed 3 bases, with 17 bases lying between them. This CDR3 is built from 17 residues.